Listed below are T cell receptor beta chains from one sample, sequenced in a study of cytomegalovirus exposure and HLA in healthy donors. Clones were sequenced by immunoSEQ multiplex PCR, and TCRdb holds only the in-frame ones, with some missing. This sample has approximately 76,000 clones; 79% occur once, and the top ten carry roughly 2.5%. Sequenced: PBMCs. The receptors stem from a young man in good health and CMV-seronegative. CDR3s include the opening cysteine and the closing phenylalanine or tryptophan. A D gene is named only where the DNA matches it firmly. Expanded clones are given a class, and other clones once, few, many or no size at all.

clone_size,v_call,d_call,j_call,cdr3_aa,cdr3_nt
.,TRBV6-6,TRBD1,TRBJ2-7,CASFGTESYEQYF,TGTGCCAGCTTCGGGACAGAGAGTTACGAGCAGTACTTC
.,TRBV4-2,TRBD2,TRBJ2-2,CASSQNSGGASGELFF,TGTGCCAGCAGCCAAAATAGCGGGGGGGCGTCCGGGGAGCTGTTTTTT
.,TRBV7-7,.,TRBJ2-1,CASSLDRYNEQFF,TGTGCTAGCAGCCTGGACAGATACAATGAGCAGTTCTTC
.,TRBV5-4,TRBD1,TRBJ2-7,CASSAGGPGQLSCEQYF,TGTGCCAGCAGCGCAGGGGGACCAGGACAGCTTTCCTGCGAGCAGTACTTC
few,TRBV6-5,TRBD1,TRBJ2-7,CASSYRDRVSEQYF,TGTGCCAGCAGTTACCGCGACAGGGTAAGCGAGCAGTACTTC
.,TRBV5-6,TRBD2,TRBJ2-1,CARSYFSGGVNNEQFF,TGTGCCCGCAGCTATTTTAGCGGGGGGGTCAACAATGAGCAGTTCTTC
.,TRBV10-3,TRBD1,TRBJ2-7,CAVRTGGSYEQYF,TGTGCCGTCCGGACAGGGGGCAGCTACGAGCAGTACTTC
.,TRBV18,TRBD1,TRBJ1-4,CASSERQGSDEKLFF,TGTGCCAGCTCGGAGAGACAGGGGTCGGATGAAAAACTGTTTTTT
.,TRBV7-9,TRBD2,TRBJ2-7,CSSSFLAGESYEQYF,TGTTCCAGCAGCTTCCTAGCGGGGGAGAGCTACGAGCAGTACTTC
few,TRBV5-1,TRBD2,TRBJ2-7,CASSGTSGRNYEQYF,TGCGCCAGCAGCGGGACTAGCGGGAGGAACTACGAGCAGTACTTC
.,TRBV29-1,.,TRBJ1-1,CSVLIGGAEAFF,TGCAGCGTTCTAATAGGAGGTGCAGAAGCTTTCTTT
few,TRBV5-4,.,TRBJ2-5,CASSFDRTIGEQYF,TGTGCCAGCAGCTTTGACAGGACAATAGGGGAGCAGTACTTC
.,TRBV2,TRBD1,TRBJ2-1,CAVRQGNNEQFF,TGTGCCGTTAGACAGGGTAACAATGAGCAGTTCTTC
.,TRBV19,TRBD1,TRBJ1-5,CASSMRTGGYSNQPQHF,TGTGCCAGTAGTATGCGGACAGGCGGGTATAGCAATCAGCCCCAGCATTTT
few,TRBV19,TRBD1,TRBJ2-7,CASSILARQGYEQYF,TGTGCCAGTAGTATATTGGCCCGACAGGGCTACGAGCAGTACTTC
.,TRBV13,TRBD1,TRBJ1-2,CASSTADRGGGYTF,TGTGCCAGCAGCACCGCGGACAGGGGGGGTGGCTACACCTTC
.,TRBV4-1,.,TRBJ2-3,CASSQEGLATDTQYF,TGCGCCAGCAGCCAAGAGGGGCTAGCGACAGATACGCAGTATTTT
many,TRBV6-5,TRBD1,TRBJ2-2,CASRDRAHTGELFF,TGTGCCAGCAGGGACAGGGCCCACACCGGGGAGCTGTTTTTT
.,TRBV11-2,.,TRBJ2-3,CASSLWLAPDTQYF,TGTGCCAGCAGCTTATGGCTAGCCCCAGATACGCAGTATTTT
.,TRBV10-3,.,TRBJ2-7,CAISGQGSYEQYF,TGTGCCATCAGTGGTCAGGGGTCCTACGAGCAGTACTTC
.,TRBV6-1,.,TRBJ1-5,CASSPTGSYNQPQHF,TGTGCCAGCAGCCCCACAGGGAGCTACAATCAGCCCCAGCATTTT
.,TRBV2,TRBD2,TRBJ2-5,CASRGLLGAVYQETQYF,TGTGCCAGCAGGGGACTACTTGGAGCGGTATACCAAGAGACCCAGTACTTC
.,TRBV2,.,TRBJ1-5,CALKTTSGANQPQHF,TGTGCCCTAAAGACTACCAGCGGGGCAAATCAGCCCCAGCATTTT
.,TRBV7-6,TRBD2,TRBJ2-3,CASSLSGGSGDTQYF,TGTGCCAGCAGCCTTAGCGGGGGGAGTGGAGATACGCAGTATTTT
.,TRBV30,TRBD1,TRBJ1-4,CAWRVTGVAEKLFF,TGTGCCTGGAGAGTTACAGGGGTGGCTGAAAAACTGTTTTTT
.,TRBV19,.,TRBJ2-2,CASSPGAGELFF,TGTGCCAGTAGTCCGGGGGCCGGGGAGCTGTTTTTT
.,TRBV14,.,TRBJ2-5,CASSLVSGVQGKETQYF,TGTGCCAGCAGCCTGGTATCAGGGGTCCAAGGGAAAGAGACCCAGTACTTC
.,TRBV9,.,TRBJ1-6,CASSLGEIGSPLHF,TGTGCCAGCAGCCTCGGGGAGATAGGATCACCCCTCCACTTT
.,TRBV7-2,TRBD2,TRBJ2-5,CASRTSGGAETQYF,TGTGCCAGCAGAACTAGCGGGGGGGCCGAGACCCAGTACTTC
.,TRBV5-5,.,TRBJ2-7,CASSLGGVIPLYEQYF,TGTGCCAGCAGCTTGGGGGGGGTTATCCCCCTCTACGAGCAGTACTTC
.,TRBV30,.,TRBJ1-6,CAWSVAEYNSPLHF,TGTGCCTGGAGTGTAGCTGAGTATAATTCACCCCTCCACTTT
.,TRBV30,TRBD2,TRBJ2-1,CAWSTGGGQFF,TGTGCCTGGAGTACGGGGGGTGGGCAGTTCTTC
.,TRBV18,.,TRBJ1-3,CASSPDSGNTIYF,TGTGCCAGCTCCCCGGACAGTGGAAACACCATATATTTT
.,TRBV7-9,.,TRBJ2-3,CAGSRDTQYF,TGTGCCGGCTCTAGGGATACGCAGTATTTT
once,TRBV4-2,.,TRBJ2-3,CASSPRTGTDTQYF,TGTGCCAGCAGCCCCCGGACTGGCACAGATACGCAGTATTTT
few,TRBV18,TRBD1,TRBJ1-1,CASSPDRKNTEAFF,TGTGCCAGCTCACCGGACAGGAAGAACACTGAAGCTTTCTTT
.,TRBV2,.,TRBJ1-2,CASSEAASGASKDGYTF,TGTGCCAGCAGTGAAGCAGCCTCAGGGGCAAGTAAGGATGGCTACACCTTC
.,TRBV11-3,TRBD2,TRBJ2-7,CASSLWSGGSYEQYF,TGTGCCAGCAGCTTATGGTCGGGGGGCTCCTACGAGCAGTACTTC
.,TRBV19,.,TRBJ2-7,CASSMDSGVTEQYF,TGTGCCAGTAGTATGGATAGCGGAGTCACCGAGCAGTACTTC
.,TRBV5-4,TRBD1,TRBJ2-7,CASSPRDRIYEQYF,TGTGCCAGCAGCCCACGGGACAGGATTTACGAGCAGTACTTC
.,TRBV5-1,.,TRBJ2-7,CASSERSKAVELNEQYF,TGCGCCAGCAGCGAAAGGTCTAAGGCTGTGGAGCTCAACGAGCAGTACTTC
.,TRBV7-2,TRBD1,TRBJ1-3,CASSLQGANGNTIYF,TGTGCCAGCAGCCTACAGGGGGCAAATGGAAACACCATATATTTT
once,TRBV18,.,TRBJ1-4,CASSPRSNRLFF,TGTGCCAGCTCACCAAGAAGCAATAGACTGTTTTTT
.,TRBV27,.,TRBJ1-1,CASSLTDVPTEAFF,TGTGCCAGCAGTTTGACAGACGTCCCCACTGAAGCTTTCTTT
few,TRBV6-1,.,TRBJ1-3,CASSQNSGNTIYF,TGTGCCAGCAGTCAGAACTCTGGAAACACCATATATTTT
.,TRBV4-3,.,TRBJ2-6,CASSQFDSSGANVLTF,TGCGCCAGCAGCCAATTTGACAGCTCTGGGGCCAACGTCCTGACTTTC
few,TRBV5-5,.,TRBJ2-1,CASSFSAASYNEQFF,TGTGCCAGCAGCTTCTCGGCGGCCTCCTACAATGAGCAGTTCTTC
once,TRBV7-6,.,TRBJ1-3,CASSPRRSSGNTIYF,TGTGCCAGCAGCCCCCGCCGCAGCTCTGGAAACACCATATATTTT
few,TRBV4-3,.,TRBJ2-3,CASSRVLDTDTQYF,TGCGCCAGCAGCCGAGTCCTAGACACAGATACGCAGTATTTT